This T cell receptor (beta chain) was observed in a study of patients and donors after allogeneic stem cell transplantation. Via MiXCR, TCRdb re-called the RT-PCR reads, giving one row per CDR3 protein. The sample holds 400,000 to 450,000 distinct CDR3 sequences, roughly 16% seen once. Concerning this clonotype: Mismatch with germline at one junction end may stem from a read error.

The receptor's source is a human donor who was either an allogeneic HSCT recipient or a stem cell or donor lymphocyte infusion donor (not recorded which). It is not recorded whose cells these are; they may come from a transplant donor. The sequencing input was blood, either unsorted or a sorted T cell fraction (not recorded which).

The CDR3 DNA reads TGTGCCAGCAGCAGGGGGACTAGCGCACTTCAAGAGACCCGGTACTTC. Protein product: CASSRGTSALQETRYF. This sequence joins TRBV7-9 and TRBJ2-5; 10 bases line up with TRBD2. The CDR3 is made up of 16 amino acids. Germline V gene data show CDR1 as SEHNR and CDR2 as FQNEAQ (reference sequence).